A selection of T cell receptor beta chains follows, all from one sample in a study of beta chain features in type 1 diabetes. Using immunoSEQ multiplex PCR, the repertoire was profiled, and TCRdb retains in-frame clones only, with some absent. This table holds about 220,000 clones, roughly a tenth found once. The sample consisted of central memory CD4+ T cells from blood. These receptors were obtained from a man between 18 and 35 years old in good health. The CDR3 runs from the conserved cysteine through the conserved F or W. The size field is filled for only some rows; it gives once, few, many or a size class.

TRBJ2-5,many,TRBV7-9,CASSFGLALETQYF
TRBJ1-2,.,TRBV30,CAWMGINYGYTF
TRBJ2-1,.,TRBV29-1,CSVARGRNEQFF
TRBJ2-1,once,TRBV30,CAWGRGSNEQFF
TRBJ2-5,few,TRBV9,CASSVGLAGVETQYF
TRBJ1-2,.,TRBV29-1,CSGSQAAVANYGYTF
TRBJ1-3,.,TRBV20-1,CSAEGRNTIYF
TRBJ2-2,.,TRBV5-6,CASSYAGDTGELFF
TRBJ2-1,few,TRBV2,CASRGHDSFKYNEQFF
TRBJ2-7,few,TRBV6-1,CASSRYSVQPYEQYF
TRBJ2-1,many,TRBV4-1,CASSQDGRAVYNEQFF
TRBJ2-5,.,TRBV7-6,CATSGGSYETQYF
TRBJ2-2,.,TRBV30,CAWSRRAVRTGELFF
TRBJ2-7,few,TRBV18,CASSPNSDYEQYF
TRBJ2-1,.,TRBV2,CASSEALAGLLNEQFF
TRBJ2-1,few,TRBV2,CASSADRARNEQFF
TRBJ2-1,.,TRBV9,CASSVGLAGSYNEQFF
TRBJ2-2,many,TRBV9,CASSSRLAAFTGELFF
TRBJ2-4,.,TRBV30,CAWSVRENIQYF
TRBJ2-5,.,TRBV6-5,CASGGGETQYF
TRBJ2-6,.,TRBV10-3,CAISESQGAGSGANVLTF
TRBJ2-7,.,TRBV7-2,CASSSSGTMSYEQYF
TRBJ2-3,.,TRBV6-5,CASSYGRNTDTQYF
TRBJ2-1,many,TRBV5-1,CASSLLDPDVNEQFF
TRBJ2-3,few,TRBV5-4,CASSLGGQAADTQYF
TRBJ1-2,.,TRBV6-1,CASSENGLNYGYTF
TRBJ2-1,few,TRBV29-1,CSVVRQGGGDEQFF
TRBJ1-5,once,TRBV19,CASSATGTLNQPQHF
TRBJ1-2,few,TRBV14,CASSQVTGGDGYTF
TRBJ2-6,.,TRBV5-1,CASSLRTVAPNSGANVLTF
TRBJ2-2,few,TRBV9,CASSDRTIPNTGELFF
TRBJ2-5,few,TRBV7-9,CASSLGREAETQYF
TRBJ2-1,.,TRBV29-1,CSVADASDEQFF
TRBJ1-2,few,TRBV7-9,CASSHRGARVTSYTF
TRBJ2-1,.,TRBV6-5,CASSYTRDPVDEQFF
TRBJ2-1,few,TRBV5-1,CASSDRTGEGNEQFF
TRBJ2-1,.,TRBV15,CATSRGGGVGYEQFF
TRBJ1-1,few,TRBV29-1,CSVEDGWNTEAFF
TRBJ2-1,few,TRBV7-8,CASSLDWINNEQFF
TRBJ1-5,few,TRBV7-9,CASSSEGSRQPQHF
TRBJ2-1,.,TRBV11-2,CASSLDRLNNEQFF
TRBJ2-1,few,TRBV2,CATDRGRDNEQFF
TRBJ2-7,many,TRBV2,CASSVAGYEQYF
TRBJ2-1,few,TRBV5-4,CASSLQKGNEQFF
TRBJ2-3,.,TRBV4-3,CASSQAVGQPNTQYF
TRBJ2-7,many,TRBV29-1,CSVSGGGSSYEQYF
TRBJ2-1,few,TRBV2,CASSEGQGPYNEQFF
TRBJ2-3,few,TRBV29-1,CSVETDSTDTQYF
TRBJ2-7,few,TRBV28,CASSPGPGTGVTEQYF
TRBJ2-7,.,TRBV20-1,CSGIGSYEQYF
TRBJ2-2,few,TRBV5-4,CASSLRQGRGELFF
TRBJ2-3,few,TRBV18,CASSPKQGARDTQYF
TRBJ1-4,few,TRBV29-1,CSALSSSNEKLFF
TRBJ2-1,few,TRBV14,CASSQAGSSYNEQFF
TRBJ2-1,.,TRBV9,CASSDLAEHNEQFF